Listed here are 27 T cell receptor beta chains from one sample, sequenced in a study of regulatory dendritic cells for organ transplantation. The repertoire was sequenced with immunoSEQ multiplex PCR; TCRdb's copy has only in-frame clones and lacks some. The sample consists of about 30,000 clones, roughly 80% of them appearing once. Sequenced: naive CD4+ T cells from blood. Subset denoted: CD45RA+ naive T cells. All receptors derive from a human donor in good health.

V usage is TRBV5-8 and J usage is TRBJ1-1, with D perhaps matching TRBD1 (5 bases). CDR1 SGHTS and CDR2 YDEGEE come from the germline V gene. This CDR3 has 15 amino acids. Trimming removed 5 bases at V and 4 bases at J, with 18 bases between. The CDR3 spells CASSPQRGGGTEAFF. The CDR3 DNA reads TGTGCCAGCAGTCCCCAGCGGGGGGGAGGCACTGAAGCTTTCTTT.

This CDR3 reads CASSAGLQETQYF. The CDR3 DNA follows: TGCGCCAGCAGCGCCGGACTCCAAGAGACCCAGTACTTC. This rearrangement joins TRBV5-1 to TRBJ2-5; maybe TRBD2 (5 bases). This CDR3 is built from 13 residues. Germline assignment: CDR1 SGHRS and CDR2 YFSETQ. The V and J ends lost 4 bases and 1 base respectively, with 8 bases between them. The whole variable domain, remainder taken from reference TRBV5-1 and TRBJ2-5, is KAGVTQTPRYLIKTRGQQVTLSCSPISGHRSVSWYQQTPGQGLQFLFEYFSETQRNKGNFPGRFSGRQFSNSRSEMNVSTLELGDSALYLCASSAGLQETQYFGPGTRLLVL.

The chain has TRBV7-7 and TRBJ2-5, with TRBD2 as a possible D gene (7 bases). CDR1 and CDR2 (germline): SSHAT, FNYEAQ (reference sequence). V was cut by 5 bases and J by 2 bases, with 18 bases left in between. The CDR3 loop spans 16 amino acids. The CDR3 is CASSPGGAGLQETQYF. The DNA for the CDR3 is TGTGCCAGCAGCCCTGGGGGGGCCGGGCTACAAGAGACCCAGTACTTC.

This clone has more than one count but fewer than ten. V usage is TRBV29-1 and J usage is TRBJ1-1; unclear D gene. This CDR3 has 12 amino acids. Trimming removed 6 bases from V and 7 bases from J, with 15 bases in between. Germline CDR1 SQVTM, CDR2 ANQGSEA. The CDR3 protein is CSVERPGNEAFF. The DNA for the CDR3 is TGCAGCGTAGAGCGTCCGGGAAATGAAGCTTTCTTT.

In its sample, this clone was seen once. The V gene is TRBV6-5, the J gene TRBJ2-2, with a tentative D call TRBD2 (5 bases). Germline assignment: CDR1 MNHEY and CDR2 SVGAGI. The CDR3 is made up of 15 amino acids. V was trimmed by 6 bases and J by 2 bases, leaving 13 bases between them. CDR3 nucleotide sequence: TGTGCCAGCAGATCCGGACTGACCAACACCGGGGAGCTGTTTTTT. Protein product: CASRSGLTNTGELFF.

This clone has a single count. V and J are TRBV6-5 and TRBJ1-6; the match to TRBD1 covers 8 bases. Trimming cost V 0 bases and J 7 bases; bases outside gene matches: 5. Germline CDR1 and CDR2: MNHEY and SVGAGI. The CDR3 sequence is 16 residues long. Written as DNA, the CDR3 is TGTGCCAGCAGTTACTCGGACAGGGTGAGGAATTCACCCCTCCACTTT. This codes for CASSYSDRVRNSPLHF.

The V and J genes are TRBV25-1 and TRBJ1-5; a weak D match, TRBD1 (6 bases). The V end was cut by 9 bases, the J end by 2 bases, with 14 bases between. Germline V gene sequence: CDR1 MGHDK, CDR2 SYGVNS. The CDR3 sequence is 14 residues long. Written as DNA, the CDR3 is TGTGCCAGTGAACAGGGCGGAGGCAATCAGCCCCAGCATTTT. This sequence encodes CASEQGGGNQPQHF. Full variable domain (outside the CDR3, taken from reference TRBV25-1 and TRBJ1-5): EADIYQTPRYLVIGTGKKITLECSQTMGHDKMYWYQQDPGMELHLIHYSYGVNSTEKGDLSSESTVSRIRTEHFPLTLESARPSHTSQYLCASEQGGGNQPQHFGDGTRLSIL.

This sequence joins TRBV5-1 and TRBJ2-6, with no clear D. The V gene's germline CDR1 is SGHRS and CDR2 YFSETQ. CDR3 length: 15 amino acids. Trimming left V 0 bases short and J 4 bases short, with 8 bases between. CDR3 in amino acids: CASSLDRLGANVLTF. DNA for the CDR3: TGCGCCAGCAGCTTGGATCGACTGGGGGCCAACGTCCTGACTTTC.

The chain recombines TRBV6-5 with TRBJ1-2; a weak D match, TRBD1 (5 bases). Trimming stripped 4 bases from V and 6 bases from J, with 12 bases between. The CDR3 contains 13 residues. Germline V gene data show CDR1 as MNHEY and CDR2 as SVGAGI. CDR3 sequence: CASSLGLVNGYTF. In DNA form, the CDR3 reads TGTGCCAGCAGTTTGGGACTCGTTAATGGCTACACCTTC.

This chain connects TRBV7-2 to TRBJ2-5; 15 bases match TRBD2. The CDR3 extends over 17 amino acids. The trim removed 4 bases at V and 3 bases at J, leaving 6 bases unmatched. The germline V gene has CDR1 SGHTA and CDR2 FQGNSA. The DNA for the CDR3 is TGTGCCAGCAGCTCGGGACTAGCGGGGGGCTTAAAAGAGACCCAGTACTTC. Translated: CASSSGLAGGLKETQYF. The full variable domain, its missing parts supplied by reference TRBV7-2 and TRBJ2-5, is GAGVSQSPSNKVTEKGKDVELRCDPISGHTALYWYRQSLGQGLEFLIYFQGNSAPDKSGLPSDRFSAERTGGSVSTLTIQRTQQEDSAVYLCASSSGLAGGLKETQYFGPGTRLLVL.

The CDR3 sequence: CASSGTADQPQHF. The CDR3 coding sequence is TGTGCCAGCTCTGGGACAGCCGATCAGCCCCAGCATTTT. The chain links TRBV18 to TRBJ1-5; 7 nucleotides align to TRBD1. V dropped 6 bases and J dropped 5; count of bases not matched to a gene: 4. This CDR3 has 13 amino acids. Per the germline V gene, CDR1 is KGHSH and CDR2 is LQKENI.

The CDR3 region is CASSPPRGQDNTGELFF. The DNA of the CDR3 is TGTGCCAGCTCACCACCAAGAGGGCAGGACAACACCGGGGAGCTGTTTTTT. J is TRBJ2-2 and V is TRBV18; possibly TRBD2 for D (5 bases). Germline V gene lookup returns CDR1 KGHSH and CDR2 LQKENI. V dropped 0 bases and J dropped 2 bases, with 13 bases sitting between them. The CDR3 is 17 amino acids.

In this sample, this clone turned up once. Here the CDR3 reads CASRGLAGGPTSSHEQFF. The CDR3 nucleotides read TGTGCCAGCAGAGGACTAGCGGGGGGGCCGACCTCGTCACATGAGCAGTTCTTC. The chain uses TRBV5-4 and TRBJ2-1, with TRBD2 matching over 15 bases. Trimming at V came to 5 bases and at J to 8 bases, leaving 14 bases not matched to a gene. In germline, CDR1 is SGHNT, CDR2 YYREEE (reference sequence). The CDR3 totals 18 residues.

This clone was found once. V usage is TRBV5-1 and J usage is TRBJ1-2; 7 bases map to TRBD1. This CDR3 comprises 15 residues. The V segment lost 4 bases and the J segment 2 bases; nucleotides outside the gene matches: 8. In germline, CDR1 is SGHRS, CDR2 YFSETQ. CDR3 loop: CASSPRQGANYGYTF. CDR3 nucleotides: TGCGCCAGCAGCCCTAGACAGGGCGCGAACTATGGCTACACCTTC.

The J gene is TRBJ1-4, the V gene TRBV18, with no clear D. Trimming cost V 3 bases and J 8 bases, with 10 bases left between them. Germline V gene sequence: CDR1 KGHSH, CDR2 LQKENI. CDR3 length: 13 residues. The CDR3 region has the DNA TGTGCCAGCTCACCCGGGGTAAAAGAAAAACTGTTTTTT. It yields the protein CASSPGVKEKLFF.

V and J are TRBV7-2 and TRBJ2-1; tentative D call: TRBD2 (7 bases). Trimming left V 1 base short and J 6 bases short, with 13 bases between. The CDR3 loop spans 15 amino acids. The germline V gene encodes CDR1 SGHTA and CDR2 FQGNSA. CDR3 coding DNA: TGTGCCAGCAGCTTAGGGACTAGAGGGGGCAATGAGCAGTTCTTC. As protein: CASSLGTRGGNEQFF. The entire variable domain, with the rest obtained from reference TRBV7-2 and TRBJ2-1, is as follows: GAGVSQSPSNKVTEKGKDVELRCDPISGHTALYWYRQSLGQGLEFLIYFQGNSAPDKSGLPSDRFSAERTGGSVSTLTIQRTQQEDSAVYLCASSLGTRGGNEQFFGPGTRLTVL.

V gene TRBV5-1 combines with J gene TRBJ2-2; 11 nucleotides agree with TRBD1. The trim removed 3 bases at V and 5 bases at J, leaving 3 bases unmatched. Per the germline V gene, CDR1 is SGHRS and CDR2 is YFSETQ. This CDR3 has 15 residues. Written as DNA, the CDR3 is TGCGCCAGCAGCTCGGGACAGGGGGTTACCGGGGAGCTGTTTTTT. This sequence encodes CASSSGQGVTGELFF.

The V and J genes are TRBV5-4 and TRBJ2-3; a possible D gene is TRBD2 (7 bases). Trimming left V 0 bases short and J 2 bases short, with 10 bases between. The CDR3 totals 15 residues. CDR1 is SGHNT and CDR2 is YYREEE in the germline V gene (reference sequence). CDR3 loop: CASSLGAGATDTQYF. CDR3 coding DNA: TGTGCCAGCAGCTTGGGGGCGGGGGCCACAGATACGCAGTATTTT.

This chain joins TRBV19 and TRBJ1-1; 12 nucleotides agree with TRBD1. The CDR3 runs to 16 residues. Trimming cost V 3 bases and J 0 bases; bases outside gene matches: 2. Germline CDR1 and CDR2: LNHDA and SQIVND (reference sequence). This CDR3 is CASSIGTGGLNTEAFF. CDR3 in DNA: TGTGCCAGTAGTATCGGGACAGGGGGCCTGAACACTGAAGCTTTCTTT.

In its sample, this clone was seen a few times. The J gene is TRBJ1-4, the V gene TRBV15; D may be TRBD1 (6 bases). This CDR3 has 16 residues. The germline CDR1 and CDR2 sequences are LNHNV and YYDKDF (reference sequence). The ends were cut back, 0 bases at V and 8 bases at J, with 16 bases in the middle. The CDR3 region is CATSRDRLGAGEKLFF. DNA for the CDR3: TGTGCCACCAGCAGAGATCGGCTGGGGGCTGGCGAAAAACTGTTTTTT.

J is TRBJ2-7 and V is TRBV5-4; 8 nucleotides align to TRBD1. The CDR3 spans 16 residues. CDR1 is SGHNT, CDR2 YYREEE, per germline (reference sequence). Trimming took 4 bases from V and 6 from J; bases not matched to a gene: 15. CDR3 nucleotides: TGTGCCAGCAGCACACCCCCGGGGGCAGGGGGCGGCGAGCAGTACTTC. Translated, it gives CASSTPPGAGGGEQYF.

This clone was detected once. The genes are TRBV29-1 and TRBJ2-1; possibly TRBD1 for D (5 bases). V lost 3 bases and J 1 base, leaving 7 bases between the germline ends. Per germline, CDR1 SQVTM and CDR2 ANQGSEA. This CDR3 is 13 amino acids long. The CDR3 spells CSVETESYNEQFF. CDR3 sequence (DNA): TGCAGCGTTGAGACAGAGTCCTACAATGAGCAGTTCTTC.

The chain recombines TRBV19 with TRBJ1-2, with TRBD1 as a possible D gene (5 bases). V was cut by 4 bases and J by 5 bases, with 14 bases left in between. CDR3 length: 14 residues. Germline V gene sequence: CDR1 LNHDA, CDR2 SQIVND (reference sequence). CDR3 residues: CASSTRGRGYGYTF. The CDR3 coding sequence is TGTGCCAGTAGTACCCGAGGGAGGGGTTATGGCTACACCTTC.

The chain employs TRBV7-2 and TRBJ2-1; D perhaps matches TRBD2 (7 bases). V lost 5 bases to trimming and J lost 9 bases, with 17 bases between them. The germline V gene has CDR1 SGHTA and CDR2 FQGNSA. CDR3 size: 14 residues. In DNA form, the CDR3 reads TGTGCCAGCAGCCGGGGGGCAGGGATGGGTGAGCAGTTCTTC. This sequence encodes CASSRGAGMGEQFF. Supplemented by reference TRBV7-2 and TRBJ2-1, the full variable domain reads GAGVSQSPSNKVTEKGKDVELRCDPISGHTALYWYRQSLGQGLEFLIYFQGNSAPDKSGLPSDRFSAERTGGSVSTLTIQRTQQEDSAVYLCASSRGAGMGEQFFGPGTRLTVL.

This chain connects TRBV29-1 to TRBJ1-2, with TRBD1 matching 8 bases. V shed 6 bases and J 4 bases; nucleotides not matched to a gene: 1. This CDR3 is built from 11 residues. Per the germline V gene, CDR1 is SQVTM and CDR2 is ANQGSEA. The CDR3 sequence: CSVGQGYGYTF. The CDR3 bases are TGCAGCGTAGGACAGGGCTATGGCTACACCTTC.

The chain carries TRBV29-1 and TRBJ1-2, with 7 bases matching TRBD1. Germline V CDR1 and CDR2: SQVTM, ANQGSEA. The CDR3 runs to 16 residues. V trimming: 3 bases; J trimming: 5 bases; junction bases outside the gene matches: 15. The CDR3 nucleotides read TGCAGCGTTGATAAGCAGGGGGACTTGTCGGGGTATGGCTACACCTTC. This codes for CSVDKQGDLSGYGYTF.

This clone showed up just once. The CDR3 nucleotides read TGTGCCAGCAGCAATGGGGGGGCCGGGGAGCTGTTTTTT. Protein sequence: CASSNGGAGELFF. V usage is TRBV11-2 and J usage is TRBJ2-2; 7 positions match TRBD2. The CDR3 runs 13 residues. V shed 5 bases and J 6 bases; nucleotides not matched to a gene: 3. CDR1 and CDR2 from the germline V gene are SGHAT and FQNNGV. The complete variable domain, with remaining parts taken from reference TRBV11-2 and TRBJ2-2, reads EAGVAQSPRYKIIEKRQSVAFWCNPISGHATLYWYQQILGQGPKLLIQFQNNGVVDDSQLPKDRFSAERLKGVDSTLKIQPAKLEDSAVYLCASSNGGAGELFFGEGSRLTVL.